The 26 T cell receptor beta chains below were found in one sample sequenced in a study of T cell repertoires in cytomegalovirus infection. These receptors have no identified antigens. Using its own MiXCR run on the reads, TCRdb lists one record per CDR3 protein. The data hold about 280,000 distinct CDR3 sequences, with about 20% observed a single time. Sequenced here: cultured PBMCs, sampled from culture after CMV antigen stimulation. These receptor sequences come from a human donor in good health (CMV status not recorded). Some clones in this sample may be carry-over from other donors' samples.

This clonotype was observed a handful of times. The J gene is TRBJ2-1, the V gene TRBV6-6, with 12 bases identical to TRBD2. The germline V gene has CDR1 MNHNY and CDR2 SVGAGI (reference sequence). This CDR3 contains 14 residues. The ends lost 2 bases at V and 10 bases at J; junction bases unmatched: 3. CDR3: CASSYRTSGGEQFF. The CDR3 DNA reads TGTGCCAGCAGTTACCGCACTAGCGGGGGGGAGCAGTTCTTC.

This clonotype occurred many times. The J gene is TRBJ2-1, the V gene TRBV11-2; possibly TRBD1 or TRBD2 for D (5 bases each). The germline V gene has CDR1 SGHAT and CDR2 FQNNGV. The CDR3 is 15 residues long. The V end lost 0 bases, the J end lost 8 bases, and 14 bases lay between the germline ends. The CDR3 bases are TGTGCCAGCAGCTTAGATCTCTGGGGGAACGATGAGCAGTTCTTC. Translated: CASSLDLWGNDEQFF.

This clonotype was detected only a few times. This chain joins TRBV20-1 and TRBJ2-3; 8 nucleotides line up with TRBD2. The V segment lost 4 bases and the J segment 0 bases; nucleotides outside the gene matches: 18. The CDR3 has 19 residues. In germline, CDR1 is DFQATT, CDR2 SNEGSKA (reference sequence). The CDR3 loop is CSATPSPKGTSRSTDTQYF. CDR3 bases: TGCAGTGCTACACCCTCCCCTAAGGGGACTAGTAGGAGCACAGATACGCAGTATTTT.

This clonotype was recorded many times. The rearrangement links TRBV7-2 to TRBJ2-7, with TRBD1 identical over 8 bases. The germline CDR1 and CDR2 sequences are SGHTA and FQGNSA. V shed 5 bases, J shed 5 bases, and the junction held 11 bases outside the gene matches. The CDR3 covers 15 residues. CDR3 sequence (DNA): TGTGCCAGCAGCCCGACACGGACAGGGCGGAACGAGCAGTACTTC. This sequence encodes CASSPTRTGRNEQYF.

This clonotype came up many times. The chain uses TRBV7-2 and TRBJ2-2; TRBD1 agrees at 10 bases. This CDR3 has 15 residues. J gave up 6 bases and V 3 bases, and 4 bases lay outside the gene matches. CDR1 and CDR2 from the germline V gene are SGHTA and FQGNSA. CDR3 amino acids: CASSLRQGAAGELFF. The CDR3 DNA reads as TGTGCCAGCAGCTTGCGACAGGGGGCAGCCGGGGAGCTGTTTTTT.

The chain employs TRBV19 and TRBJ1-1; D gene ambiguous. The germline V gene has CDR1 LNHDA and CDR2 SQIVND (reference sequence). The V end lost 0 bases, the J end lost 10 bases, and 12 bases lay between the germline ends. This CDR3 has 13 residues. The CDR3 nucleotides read TGTGCCAGTAGTATAGACACTACAATAGGAGCTTTCTTT. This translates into CASSIDTTIGAFF.

The CDR3 region is CSNRDVRSGLGYTF. The CDR3 DNA reads TGCAGTAATCGGGACGTCAGATCGGGGCTTGGCTACACCTTC. The chain employs TRBV20-1 and TRBJ1-2; possible D gene TRBD1, 5 bases. This CDR3 is 14 amino acids long. Trimming removed 8 bases from V and 7 bases from J, with 23 bases in between. CDR1 and CDR2 (germline): DFQATT, SNEGSKA (reference sequence).

The CDR3 region is CASSILDKNYGYTF. The DNA of the CDR3 is TGTGCCAGTAGTATCCTGGACAAGAACTATGGCTACACCTTC. The rearrangement uses TRBV19 and TRBJ1-2, with D possibly TRBD1 on 5 matching bases. The CDR3 contains 14 residues. CDR1 and CDR2 (germline): LNHDA, SQIVND (reference sequence). Trimming took off 3 bases at V and 2 bases at J, with 10 bases between the two ends.

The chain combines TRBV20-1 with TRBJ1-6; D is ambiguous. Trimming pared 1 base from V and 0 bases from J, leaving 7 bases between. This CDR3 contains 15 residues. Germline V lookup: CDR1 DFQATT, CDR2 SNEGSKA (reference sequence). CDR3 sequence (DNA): TGCAGTGCTAGAGTGGGGAGCTCCTATAATTCACCCCTCCACTTT. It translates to CSARVGSSYNSPLHF.

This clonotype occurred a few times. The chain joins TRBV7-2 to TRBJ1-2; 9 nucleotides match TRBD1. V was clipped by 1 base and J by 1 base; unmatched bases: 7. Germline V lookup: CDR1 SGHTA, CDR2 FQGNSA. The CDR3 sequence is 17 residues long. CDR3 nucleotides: TGTGCCAGCAGCTTAGGTGTTCGGGACAGGGATAACTATGGCTACACCTTC. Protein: CASSLGVRDRDNYGYTF.

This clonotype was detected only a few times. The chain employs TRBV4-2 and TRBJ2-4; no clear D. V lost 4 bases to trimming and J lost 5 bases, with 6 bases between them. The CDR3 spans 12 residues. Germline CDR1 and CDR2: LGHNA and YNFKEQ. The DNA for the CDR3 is TGTGCCAGCAGCCGGGTTGAAAACATTCAGTACTTC. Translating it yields CASSRVENIQYF.

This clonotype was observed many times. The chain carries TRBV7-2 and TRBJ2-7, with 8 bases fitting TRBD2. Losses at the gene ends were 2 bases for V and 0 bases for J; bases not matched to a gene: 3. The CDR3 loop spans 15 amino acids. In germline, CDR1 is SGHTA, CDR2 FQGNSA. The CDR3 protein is CASSLRSGDSYEQYF. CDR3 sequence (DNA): TGTGCCAGCAGCTTACGTAGCGGGGACTCCTACGAGCAGTACTTC.

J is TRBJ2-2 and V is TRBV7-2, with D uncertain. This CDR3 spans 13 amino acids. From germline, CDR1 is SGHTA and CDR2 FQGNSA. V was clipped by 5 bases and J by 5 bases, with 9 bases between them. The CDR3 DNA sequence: TGTGCCAGCAGCGGCCAGTCTACCGGGGAGCTGTTTTTT. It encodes CASSGQSTGELFF.

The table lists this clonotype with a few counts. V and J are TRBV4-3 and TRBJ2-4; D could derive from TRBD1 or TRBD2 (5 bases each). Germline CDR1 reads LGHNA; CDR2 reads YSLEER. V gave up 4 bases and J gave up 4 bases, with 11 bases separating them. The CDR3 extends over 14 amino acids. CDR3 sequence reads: CASSRGTAKNIQYF. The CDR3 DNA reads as TGCGCCAGCAGCCGAGGGACGGCAAAAAACATTCAGTACTTC.

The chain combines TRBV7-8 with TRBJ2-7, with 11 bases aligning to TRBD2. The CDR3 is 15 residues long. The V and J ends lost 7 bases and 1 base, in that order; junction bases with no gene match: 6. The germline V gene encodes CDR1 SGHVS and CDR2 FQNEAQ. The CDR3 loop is CASTLLAGDSYEQYF. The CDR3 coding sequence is TGTGCCAGCACCCTACTAGCGGGAGATTCCTACGAGCAGTACTTC.

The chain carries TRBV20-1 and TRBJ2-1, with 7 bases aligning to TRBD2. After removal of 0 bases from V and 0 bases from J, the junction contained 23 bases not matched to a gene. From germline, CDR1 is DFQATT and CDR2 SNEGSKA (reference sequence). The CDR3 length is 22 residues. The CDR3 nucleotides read TGCAGTGCTAGAGATGCCGGGGGACCGTCAATTCCTAGCGGCACCTCCTACAATGAGCAGTTCTTC. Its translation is CSARDAGGPSIPSGTSYNEQFF.

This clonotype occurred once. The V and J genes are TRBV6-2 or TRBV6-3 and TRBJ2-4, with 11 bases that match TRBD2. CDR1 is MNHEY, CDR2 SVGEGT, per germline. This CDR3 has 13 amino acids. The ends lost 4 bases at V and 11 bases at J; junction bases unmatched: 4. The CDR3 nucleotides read TGTGCCAGCAGTTCAGGGACTAGCGGCTTTCAGTACTTC. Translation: CASSSGTSGFQYF.

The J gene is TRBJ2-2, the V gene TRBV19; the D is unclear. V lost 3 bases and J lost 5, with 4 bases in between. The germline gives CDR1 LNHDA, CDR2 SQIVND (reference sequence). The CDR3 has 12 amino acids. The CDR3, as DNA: TGTGCCAGTAGTATGGGGACCGGGGAGCTGTTTTTT. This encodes CASSMGTGELFF.

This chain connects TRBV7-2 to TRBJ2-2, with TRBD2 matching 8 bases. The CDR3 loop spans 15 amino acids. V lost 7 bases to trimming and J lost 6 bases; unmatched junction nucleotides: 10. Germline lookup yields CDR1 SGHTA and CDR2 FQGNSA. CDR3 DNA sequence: TGTGCCAGCACCGTAGTGGCGGGAGGAGCCGGGGAGCTGTTTTTT. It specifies CASTVVAGGAGELFF. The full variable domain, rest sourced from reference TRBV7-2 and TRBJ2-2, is GAGVSQSPSNKVTEKGKDVELRCDPISGHTALYWYRQSLGQGLEFLIYFQGNSAPDKSGLPSDRFSAERTGGSVSTLTIQRTQQEDSAVYLCASTVVAGGAGELFFGEGSRLTVL.

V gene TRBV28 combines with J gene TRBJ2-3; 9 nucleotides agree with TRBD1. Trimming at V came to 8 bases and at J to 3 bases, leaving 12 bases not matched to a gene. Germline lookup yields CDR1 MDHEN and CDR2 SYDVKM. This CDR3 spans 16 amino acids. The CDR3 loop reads CASGELQGARTDTQYF. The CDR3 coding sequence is TGTGCCAGCGGGGAGCTACAGGGGGCGCGGACAGATACGCAGTATTTT. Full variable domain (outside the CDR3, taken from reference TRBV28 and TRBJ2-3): DVKVTQSSRYLVKRTGEKVFLECVQDMDHENMFWYRQDPGLGLRLIYFSYDVKMKEKGDIPEGYSVSREKKERFSLILESASTNQTSMYLCASGELQGARTDTQYFGPGTRLTVL.

DNA for the CDR3: TGCGCCAGCAGCCAAGATTTGGGACAGTACGAAGCTTTCTTT. Translation: CASSQDLGQYEAFF. The chain carries TRBV4-1 and TRBJ1-1, with 7 bases matching TRBD1. V lost 0 bases to trimming and J lost 8 bases; unmatched junction nucleotides: 6. Germline V gives CDR1 MGHRA, CDR2 YSYEKL. This CDR3 contains 14 residues.

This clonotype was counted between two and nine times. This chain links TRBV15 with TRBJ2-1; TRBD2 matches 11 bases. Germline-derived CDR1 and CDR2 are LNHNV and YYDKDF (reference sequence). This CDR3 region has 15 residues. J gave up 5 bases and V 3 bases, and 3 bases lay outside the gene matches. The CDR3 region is CATSRTSGIDNEQFF. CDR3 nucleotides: TGTGCCACCAGCAGGACTAGCGGGATTGACAATGAGCAGTTCTTC.

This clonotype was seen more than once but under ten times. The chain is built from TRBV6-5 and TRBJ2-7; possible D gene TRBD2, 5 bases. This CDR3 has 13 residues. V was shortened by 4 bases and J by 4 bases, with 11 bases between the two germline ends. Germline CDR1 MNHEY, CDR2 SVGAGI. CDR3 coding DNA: TGTGCCAGCAGTTTTTCTCCGGGATACGAGCAGTACGTC. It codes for CASSFSPGYEQYV.

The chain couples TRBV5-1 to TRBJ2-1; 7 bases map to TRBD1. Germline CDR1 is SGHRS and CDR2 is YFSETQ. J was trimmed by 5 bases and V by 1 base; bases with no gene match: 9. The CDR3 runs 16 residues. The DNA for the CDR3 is TGCGCCAGCAGCTTGATCCGGGACAGCATAGACAATGAGCAGTTCTTC. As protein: CASSLIRDSIDNEQFF.

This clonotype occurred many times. The CDR3 nucleotides read TGTGCCAGCAGGGACGGACAGGGGCGAACAGATACGCAGTATTTT. This encodes CASRDGQGRTDTQYF. The rearrangement uses TRBV27 and TRBJ2-3; 9 nucleotides agree with TRBD1. The CDR3 runs 15 residues. Trimming removed 6 bases from V and 3 bases from J; junction bases left unmatched: 7. Germline-derived CDR1 and CDR2 are MNHEY and SMNVEV (reference sequence).

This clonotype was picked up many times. CDR3 region: CASSLVPLAGGRYNEQFF. CDR3 nucleotides: TGTGCCAGCAGCTTAGTTCCACTAGCGGGAGGACGTTACAATGAGCAGTTCTTC. The gene calls are TRBV7-2 and TRBJ2-1; TRBD2 agrees at 12 bases. The V gene's germline CDR1 is SGHTA and CDR2 FQGNSA. J was trimmed by 4 bases and V by 1 base; bases with no gene match: 8. This CDR3 is built from 18 residues.